A single sample is the source of the 24 T cell receptor beta chains below, sequenced in a study of blood T cell repertoires in COVID-19. Method: immunoSEQ multiplex PCR; TCRdb's copy keeps in-frame clones and lacks some. This table holds hundreds of thousands of clones, about nine tenths found once. Sequencing input: peripheral blood. The receptors were gathered from a woman between 25 and 40 years old with active or convalescent COVID-19.

The V and J genes are TRBV10-3 and TRBJ2-1; 7 bases map to TRBD2. This CDR3 contains 15 residues. Germline V CDR1 and CDR2: ENHRY, SYGVKD. V lost 0 bases to trimming and J lost 4 bases; unmatched junction nucleotides: 3. CDR3 bases: TGTGCCATCAGTGAGTCGGGAGGGCCTTACAATGAGCAGTTCTTC. It yields the protein CAISESGGPYNEQFF.

The gene calls are TRBV10-1 and TRBJ2-1; 7 nucleotides line up with TRBD2. The germline V gene has CDR1 WNHNN and CDR2 SYGVQD (reference sequence). The CDR3 totals 18 residues. Trimming at V came to 0 bases and at J to 6 bases, leaving 14 bases not matched to a gene. CDR3 coding DNA: TGCGCCAGCAGTGAGTCTACGGGTGTCCCATTAGCGGGCAATGAGCAGTTCTTC. Its translation: CASSESTGVPLAGNEQFF.

This clone was counted a single time. The chain uses TRBV2 and TRBJ1-5; D gene ambiguous. Germline CDR1 SNHLY, CDR2 FYNNEI. Trimming stripped 6 bases from V and 6 bases from J, with 12 bases between. This CDR3 is 13 amino acids long. CDR3 residues: CASRQVSGQPQHF. The CDR3 DNA is TGTGCCAGCAGGCAGGTTTCAGGTCAGCCCCAGCATTTT.

The chain employs TRBV11-2 and TRBJ2-7, with D possibly TRBD2 on 5 matching bases. V was cut by 5 bases and J by 2 bases, with 10 bases left in between. The CDR3 has 13 amino acids. Germline CDR1 reads SGHAT; CDR2 reads FQNNGV. The CDR3 reads CASSPGLTYEQYF. DNA for the CDR3: TGTGCCAGCAGCCCGGGGTTAACCTACGAGCAGTACTTC.

The V gene is TRBV11-3, the J gene TRBJ2-1; 9 bases fit TRBD2. This CDR3 region has 15 residues. The trim removed 5 bases at V and 3 bases at J, leaving 5 bases unmatched. CDR1 and CDR2 (germline): SGHNT, YENEEA. CDR3 coding DNA: TGTGCCAGCAGCCCCGGGACTAGCAGCTACAATGAGCAGTTCTTC. The encoded protein is CASSPGTSSYNEQFF. Full variable domain (rest looked up from reference TRBV11-3 and TRBJ2-1): EAGVVQSPRYKIIEKKQPVAFWCNPISGHNTLYWYLQNLGQGPELLIRYENEEAVDDSQLPKDRFSAERLKGVDSTLKIQPAELGDSAVYLCASSPGTSSYNEQFFGPGTRLTVL.

The J gene is TRBJ1-1, the V gene TRBV12-3 or TRBV12-4; a possible D gene is TRBD1 (5 bases). V was trimmed by 5 bases and J by 0 bases, leaving 7 bases between them. The CDR3 is 13 amino acids. The CDR3 DNA reads TGTGCCAGCAGTATGACAGTGAACACTGAAGCTTTCTTT. Translated: CASSMTVNTEAFF.

The table lists this clone with a few counts. This chain connects TRBV4-1 to TRBJ1-4; D not certain. Germline-derived CDR1 and CDR2 are MGHRA and YSYEKL. This CDR3 has 17 amino acids. V was shortened by 1 base and J by 3 bases, with 15 bases between the two germline ends. CDR3 in amino acids: CASSQGVRTEPNEKLFF. The CDR3 DNA follows: TGCGCCAGCAGCCAAGGAGTAAGAACAGAGCCTAATGAAAAACTGTTTTTT.

The V gene is TRBV27, the J gene TRBJ2-1; TRBD2 matches at 13 bases. Per the germline V gene, CDR1 is MNHEY and CDR2 is SMNVEV (reference sequence). This CDR3 is 16 amino acids long. V shed 7 bases, J shed 5 bases, and the junction held 8 bases outside the gene matches. The CDR3 DNA is TGTGCCAGCACCCGAACCGGGACTAGCGGGAACAATGAGCAGTTCTTC. Amino acids: CASTRTGTSGNNEQFF.

This chain joins TRBV6-6 and TRBJ1-5, with TRBD1 matching over 10 bases. The CDR3 is made up of 17 amino acids. The germline gives CDR1 MNHNY, CDR2 SVGAGI (reference sequence). V was clipped by 5 bases and J by 5 bases; unmatched bases: 12. The CDR3 loop is CASSPKMTGGVYQPQHF. CDR3 coding DNA: TGTGCCAGCAGTCCCAAGATGACAGGGGGCGTCTATCAGCCCCAGCATTTT.

This sequence joins TRBV7-9 and TRBJ1-1; TRBD1 matches 9 bases. V was clipped by 5 bases and J by 6 bases; unmatched bases: 7. Germline V gene sequence: CDR1 SEHNR, CDR2 FQNEAQ (reference sequence). The CDR3 spans 14 residues. CDR3 in amino acids: CASSLGQGSPEAFF. In DNA, the CDR3 is TGTGCCAGCAGCCTGGGACAGGGTTCCCCTGAAGCTTTCTTT.

On this clone: Other DNA sequences from this sample encode an identical CDR3 as well. The rearrangement uses TRBV6-5 and TRBJ1-1, with 8 bases identical to TRBD1. This CDR3 is 13 amino acids long. The V gene end was trimmed by 9 bases and the J gene end by 1 base; junction bases not matched to a gene: 4. Germline values: CDR1 MNHEY, CDR2 SVGAGI. In DNA form, the CDR3 reads TGTGCCAGTCGACAGGGGCGGAACACTGAAGCTTTCTTT. Translation gives CASRQGRNTEAFF.

On this clone itself: One junction end does not reproduce the germline sequence, and a read error may be involved. The chain links TRBV6-1 to TRBJ1-1, with a weak D call TRBD1 (6 bases). CDR1 and CDR2 from the germline V gene are MNHNS and SASEGT. This CDR3 comprises 14 residues. The CDR3 sequence: CASSEAQGNAEAFF. For the CDR3, the DNA is TGTGCCAGCAGTGAAGCGCAGGGGAACGCTGAAGCTTTCTTT.

J is TRBJ2-7 and V is TRBV29-1, with 7 bases identical to TRBD1. This CDR3 has 11 amino acids. The germline V gene encodes CDR1 SQVTM and CDR2 ANQGSEA. Trimming cost V 6 bases and J 2 bases; bases outside gene matches: 1. CDR3 DNA: TGCAGCGTACAGGGGACCTACGAGCAGTACTTC. It translates to CSVQGTYEQYF.

The rearrangement links TRBV28 to TRBJ1-2; the D is unclear. CDR1 MDHEN and CDR2 SYDVKM come from the germline V gene. CDR3 length: 13 residues. The V end lost 4 bases, the J end lost 1 base, and 7 bases lay between the germline ends. CDR3: CASSSRHNYGYTF. DNA of the CDR3: TGTGCCAGCAGTTCTCGACATAACTATGGCTACACCTTC.

This chain links TRBV7-9 with TRBJ2-5, with TRBD2 matching over 11 bases. Germline CDR1 reads SEHNR; CDR2 reads FQNEAQ (reference sequence). The J segment lost 0 bases and the V segment lost 7 bases, leaving 4 bases of the junction unmatched. The CDR3 is 15 amino acids. In DNA form, the CDR3 reads TGTGCCAGCAAGGCTAGCGGGGGGAACCAAGAGACCCAGTACTTC. It yields the protein CASKASGGNQETQYF.

This clone was seen a handful of times. The rearrangement links TRBV6-6 to TRBJ1-2; TRBD1 matches 7 bases. CDR3 size: 13 residues. Trimming cost V 5 bases and J 1 base; bases outside gene matches: 1. The germline V gene has CDR1 MNHNY and CDR2 SVGAGI (reference sequence). The CDR3 sequence: CASSRDSNYGYTF. DNA for the CDR3: TGTGCCAGCAGTAGGGACAGTAACTATGGCTACACCTTC.

The rearrangement joins TRBV4-1 to TRBJ2-4; D possibly corresponds to TRBD1 (5 bases). Deletions cut 4 bases from V and 5 bases from J, with 12 bases between. This CDR3 contains 14 residues. CDR1 is MGHRA and CDR2 is YSYEKL in the germline V gene. DNA of the CDR3: TGCGCCAGCAGCCCCCGTTTAGGGGAAAACATTCAGTACTTC. It specifies CASSPRLGENIQYF.

The chain combines TRBV12-5 with TRBJ2-1; D is unresolved. V lost 5 bases, J lost 3 bases, and 2 bases lay in between. CDR3 length equals 11 residues. Germline V gene lookup returns CDR1 LGHNT and CDR2 FRNRAP. CDR3 sequence: CASGLYNEQFF. The CDR3, as DNA: TGTGCTAGTGGTCTCTACAATGAGCAGTTCTTC.

The chain recombines TRBV6-4 with TRBJ1-2; D call uncertain. CDR3 length: 14 amino acids. V was trimmed by 3 bases and J by 4 bases, leaving 12 bases between them. Germline lookup yields CDR1 MRHNA and CDR2 SNTAGT. The CDR3 DNA follows: TGTGCCAGCAGTGAGGCGGTAGGTGCCTATGGCTACACCTTC. Its translation: CASSEAVGAYGYTF.

This chain joins TRBV3-1 (or the pseudogene TRBV3-2) and TRBJ2-3, with D possibly TRBD1 on 6 matching bases. V lost 6 bases to trimming and J lost 6 bases, with 25 bases between them. Germline assignment: CDR1 LGHDT and CDR2 YNNKEL (reference sequence). CDR3 length: 17 residues. For the CDR3, the DNA is TGTGCCAGCAGAGGCTCATGGGACACCAACCTTAGGGATACGCAGTATTTT. This codes for CASRGSWDTNLRDTQYF.

This clone was picked up one time. J is TRBJ2-1 and V is TRBV27; D may be TRBD2 (9 bases). Deletions cut 10 bases from V and 16 bases from J, with 35 bases between. Germline V lookup: CDR1 MNHEY, CDR2 SMNVEV (reference sequence). This CDR3 region has 16 residues. The CDR3: CANRGGAAYLAGHSFF. In DNA form, the CDR3 reads TGTGCCAACAGGGGGGGGGCAGCCTACCTAGCGGGACATTCTTTCTTC.

The chain links TRBV4-1 to TRBJ1-2; TRBD1 matches at 7 bases. Germline V gene lookup returns CDR1 MGHRA and CDR2 YSYEKL. V trimming: 2 bases; J trimming: 3 bases; junction bases outside the gene matches: 6. This CDR3 spans 15 amino acids. The CDR3 here is CASSQLGGGDYGYTF. In DNA, the CDR3 is TGCGCCAGCAGCCAACTTGGAGGGGGCGACTATGGCTACACCTTC.

This clone was observed a single time. This rearrangement joins TRBV10-3 to TRBJ2-7; TRBD2 matches 8 bases. Germline V gene data show CDR1 as ENHRY and CDR2 as SYGVKD. J was trimmed by 0 bases and V by 6 bases; bases with no gene match: 16. The CDR3 has 18 residues. The CDR3 region has the DNA TGTGCCATCAGGGCCCAACCCGGCCTAGCGGGTAACTCCTACGAGCAGTACTTC. Translation gives CAIRAQPGLAGNSYEQYF.

V is TRBV5-1 and J is TRBJ2-7; 8 bases are shared with TRBD1. Germline V gives CDR1 SGHRS, CDR2 YFSETQ. Trimming removed 4 bases from V and 5 bases from J; junction bases left unmatched: 11. CDR3 size: 15 residues. The CDR3 protein is CASSRGQGGSDEQYF. The CDR3 DNA reads TGCGCCAGCAGCCGTGGACAGGGAGGTTCGGACGAGCAGTACTTC.